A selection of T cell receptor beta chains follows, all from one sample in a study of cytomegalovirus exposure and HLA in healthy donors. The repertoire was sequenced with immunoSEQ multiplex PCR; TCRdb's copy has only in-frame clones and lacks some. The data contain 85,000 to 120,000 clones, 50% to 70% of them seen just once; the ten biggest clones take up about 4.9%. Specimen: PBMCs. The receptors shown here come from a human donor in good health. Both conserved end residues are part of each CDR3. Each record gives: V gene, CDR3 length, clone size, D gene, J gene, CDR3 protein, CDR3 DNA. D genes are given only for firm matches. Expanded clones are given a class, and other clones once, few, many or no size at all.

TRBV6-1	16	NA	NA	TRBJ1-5	CASSEAWPGGNQPQHF	TGTGCCAGCAGTGAAGCGTGGCCAGGCGGGAATCAGCCCCAGCATTTT
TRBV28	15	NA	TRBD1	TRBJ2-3	CASTFRTGRTDTQYF	TGTGCCAGCACTTTCCGGACAGGGAGGACAGATACGCAGTATTTT
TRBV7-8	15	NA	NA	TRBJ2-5	CASSLWRGPQETQYF	TGTGCCAGCAGCTTATGGAGAGGGCCTCAAGAGACCCAGTACTTC
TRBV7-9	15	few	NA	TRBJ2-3	CASSLSRVSTDTQYF	TGTGCCAGCAGCCTTAGCAGGGTTAGCACAGATACGCAGTATTTT
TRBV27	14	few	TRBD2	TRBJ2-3	CASSSGLDADTQYF	TGTGCCAGCAGTTCGGGACTAGATGCAGATACGCAGTATTTT
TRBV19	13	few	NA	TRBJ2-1	CASSDSHYNEQFF	TGTGCCAGTAGTGACTCTCACTACAATGAGCAGTTCTTC
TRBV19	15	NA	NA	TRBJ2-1	CASSLGLSSYNEQFF	TGTGCCAGTAGTTTGGGACTGAGCTCCTACAATGAGCAGTTCTTC
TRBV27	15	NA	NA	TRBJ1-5	CASRGDTLSNQPQHF	TGTGCCAGCAGGGGGGACACTCTTAGCAATCAGCCCCAGCATTTT
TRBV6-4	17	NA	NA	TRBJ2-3	CASSDLGQKSFTDTQYF	TGTGCCAGCAGTGACTTGGGGCAGAAAAGCTTCACAGATACGCAGTATTTT
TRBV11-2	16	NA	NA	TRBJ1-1	CASSLKRASIGTEAFF	TGTGCCAGCAGCTTAAAGAGGGCGTCCATTGGCACTGAAGCTTTCTTT
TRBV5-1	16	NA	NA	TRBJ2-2	CASSLLDGANTGELFF	TGCGCCAGCAGCTTGCTTGACGGGGCGAACACCGGGGAGCTGTTTTTT
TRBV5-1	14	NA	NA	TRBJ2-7	CASSYDRAGGEQYF	TGCGCCAGCAGCTATGACAGGGCGGGAGGCGAGCAGTACTTC
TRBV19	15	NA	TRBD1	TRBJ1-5	CASSIVGTGRQPQHF	TGTGCCAGTAGTATAGTAGGGACAGGGCGACAGCCCCAGCATTTT
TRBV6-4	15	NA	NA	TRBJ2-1	CASSLQGSPYNEQFF	TGTGCCAGCAGCCTACAGGGTTCTCCCTACAATGAGCAGTTCTTC
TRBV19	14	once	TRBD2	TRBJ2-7	CASTRLAGEGEQYF	TGTGCCAGTACCCGACTAGCGGGAGAAGGCGAGCAGTACTTC
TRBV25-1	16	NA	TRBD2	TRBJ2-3	CASSLGGSGVADTQYF	TGTGCCAGCAGTTTGGGCGGGAGCGGGGTGGCAGATACGCAGTATTTT
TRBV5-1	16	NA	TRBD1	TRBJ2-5	CASSLEGRGRGETQYF	TGCGCCAGCAGCTTGGAGGGCAGGGGGCGCGGGGAGACCCAGTACTTC
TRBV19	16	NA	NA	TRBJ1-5	CASSIVGRYSNQPQHF	TGTGCCAGTAGTATAGTTGGCAGGTATAGCAATCAGCCCCAGCATTTT
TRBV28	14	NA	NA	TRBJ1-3	CASSHLGSGHTIYF	TGTGCCAGCAGCCACCTGGGGAGTGGGCACACCATATATTTT
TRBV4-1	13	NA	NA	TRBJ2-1	CASSSRVTNEQFF	TGCGCCAGCAGCTCCCGGGTAACCAATGAGCAGTTCTTC
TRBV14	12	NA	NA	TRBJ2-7	CASSTQGFEQYF	TGTGCCAGCAGCACACAGGGTTTTGAGCAGTACTTC
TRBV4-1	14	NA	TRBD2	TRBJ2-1	CASSQPLTSVRQFF	TGCGCCAGCAGCCAACCTCTCACTAGCGTTCGGCAGTTCTTC
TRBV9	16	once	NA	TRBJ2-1	CASSVGATLSYNEQFF	TGTGCCAGCAGCGTAGGAGCAACTTTGAGCTACAATGAGCAGTTCTTC
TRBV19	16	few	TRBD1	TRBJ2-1	CASSTTTGGPHNEQFF	TGTGCCAGTAGCACTACGACAGGGGGCCCCCACAATGAGCAGTTCTTC
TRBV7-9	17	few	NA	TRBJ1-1	CASSSRGAGIQNTEAFF	TGTGCCAGCAGCTCCCGGGGGGCGGGGATTCAGAACACTGAAGCTTTCTTT
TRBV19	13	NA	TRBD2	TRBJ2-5	CASSSTSVETQYF	TGTGCCAGTAGTAGCACTAGCGTAGAGACCCAGTACTTC
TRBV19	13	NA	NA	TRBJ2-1	CASSEVYYNEQFF	TGTGCCAGTAGTGAGGTCTATTACAATGAGCAGTTCTTC
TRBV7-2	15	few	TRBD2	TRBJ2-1	CASSLLAGGPNEQFF	TGTGCCAGCAGCTTACTAGCGGGAGGGCCCAATGAGCAGTTCTTC
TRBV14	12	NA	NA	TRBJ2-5	CASSQVQETQYF	TGTGCCAGCAGCCAAGTACAAGAGACCCAGTACTTC
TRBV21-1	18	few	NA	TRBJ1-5	CASSPWDLTGLLNQPQHF	TGTGCCAGCAGCCCCTGGGACCTAACAGGGTTGTTGAATCAGCCCCAGCATTTT
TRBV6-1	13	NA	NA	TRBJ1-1	CASLYRQNTEAFF	TGTGCCAGCTTATACCGACAGAACACTGAAGCTTTCTTT
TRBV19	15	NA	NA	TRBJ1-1	CASSIEQVTNTEAFF	TGTGCCAGTAGTATAGAACAGGTAACGAACACTGAAGCTTTCTTT
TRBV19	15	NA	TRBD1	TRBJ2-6	CASGDRISGANVLTF	TGTGCCAGTGGGGACAGGATCTCTGGGGCCAACGTCCTGACTTTC
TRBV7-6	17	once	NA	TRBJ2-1	CASSFNPASGGGNEQFF	TGTGCCAGCAGCTTTAACCCGGCTAGCGGAGGGGGGAATGAGCAGTTCTTC
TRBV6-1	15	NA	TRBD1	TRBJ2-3	CASSSQTGFTDTQYF	TGTGCCAGCAGTTCCCAGACAGGGTTCACAGATACGCAGTATTTT
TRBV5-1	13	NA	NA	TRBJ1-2	CASSPSVTAGYTF	TGCGCCAGCAGCCCCAGCGTGACAGCCGGCTACACCTTC
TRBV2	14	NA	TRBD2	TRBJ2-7	CASSLAGTVHEQYF	TGTGCCAGCAGCCTAGCGGGAACCGTGCACGAGCAGTACTTC
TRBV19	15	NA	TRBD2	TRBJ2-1	CASSIVAGGLGEQFF	TGTGCCAGTAGTATAGTAGCGGGAGGGCTCGGTGAGCAGTTCTTC
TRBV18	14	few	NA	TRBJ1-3	CASSRQGSGNTIYF	TGTGCCAGCTCACGGCAGGGCTCTGGAAACACCATATATTTT
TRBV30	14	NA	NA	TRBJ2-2	CAWSTGQNTGELFF	TGTGCCTGGTCAACAGGTCAGAACACCGGGGAGCTGTTTTTT
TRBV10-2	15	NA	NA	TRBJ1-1	CASSDLGHWNTEAFF	TGCGCCAGCAGTGATTTGGGACACTGGAACACTGAAGCTTTCTTT
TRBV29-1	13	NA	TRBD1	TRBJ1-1	CSVNGQGNTEAFF	TGCAGCGTAAACGGACAGGGGAACACTGAAGCTTTCTTT
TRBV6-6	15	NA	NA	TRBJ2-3	CASSSPWTQTDTQYF	TGTGCCAGCAGTTCCCCATGGACACAGACAGATACGCAGTATTTT
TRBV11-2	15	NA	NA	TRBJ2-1	CASSSSPSSYNEQFF	TGTGCCAGCAGCTCTAGTCCGAGCTCCTACAATGAGCAGTTCTTC
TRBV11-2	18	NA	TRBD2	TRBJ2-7	CASSSLGLAGGVGHEQYF	TGTGCCAGCAGCTCTCTGGGACTAGCGGGAGGGGTGGGGCACGAGCAGTACTTC
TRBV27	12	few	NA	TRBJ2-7	CATAVGPYEQYF	TGTGCCACCGCTGTGGGCCCCTACGAGCAGTACTTC
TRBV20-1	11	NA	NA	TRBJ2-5	CSAGTGETQYF	TGCAGTGCTGGAACGGGGGAGACCCAGTACTTC
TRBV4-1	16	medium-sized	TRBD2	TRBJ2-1	CASSQDWAGGHNEQFF	TGCGCCAGCAGCCAAGATTGGGCGGGAGGACACAATGAGCAGTTCTTC
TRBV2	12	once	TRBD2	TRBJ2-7	CASGLAGGWQYF	TGTGCCAGCGGACTAGCGGGAGGGTGGCAGTACTTC
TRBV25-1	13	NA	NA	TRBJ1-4	CASNDVANEKLFF	TGTGCCAGCAATGATGTAGCTAATGAAAAACTGTTTTTT
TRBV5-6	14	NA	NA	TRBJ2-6	CASSLGQGSNVLTF	TGTGCCAGCAGCCTAGGGCAGGGCAGCAACGTCCTGACTTTC
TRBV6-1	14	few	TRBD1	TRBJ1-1	CASTQQGWNTEAFF	TGTGCCAGCACCCAACAGGGGTGGAACACTGAAGCTTTCTTT
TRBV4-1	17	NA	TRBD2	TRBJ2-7	CASSQVTRTSGLYEQYF	TGCGCCAGCAGCCAAGTCACCAGGACTAGCGGCTTATACGAGCAGTACTTC
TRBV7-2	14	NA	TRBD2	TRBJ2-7	CASSLTSGTYEQYF	TGTGCCAGCAGCCTGACTAGCGGCACCTACGAGCAGTACTTC
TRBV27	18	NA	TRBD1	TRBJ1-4	CASSVRGDRAFRNEKLFF	TGTGCCAGCAGCGTCCGTGGGGACAGGGCCTTCCGTAATGAAAAACTGTTTTTT
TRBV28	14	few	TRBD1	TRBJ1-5	CASSSGGRNQPQHF	TGTGCCAGCAGTTCAGGGGGCAGAAATCAGCCCCAGCATTTT